These 27 T cell receptor beta chains were sequenced from one sample in a study of blood T cell repertoires in COVID-19. TCRdb's copy holds only in-frame clones and misses some; the assay was immunoSEQ multiplex PCR. The table has around 140,000 clones, 65% to 85% seen once. Sample: peripheral blood. The receptors here all came from a woman at least 80 years old with acute or convalescent COVID-19.

The chain uses TRBV5-6 and TRBJ2-2, with D maybe TRBD1 (6 bases). The CDR3 contains 14 residues. V lost 2 bases and J 5 bases, leaving 10 bases between the germline ends. Germline V lookup: CDR1 SGHDT, CDR2 YYEEEE. CDR3 region: CASSFEQGTGELFF. The DNA of the CDR3 is TGTGCCAGCAGCTTTGAACAGGGTACCGGGGAGCTGTTTTTT.

The chain uses TRBV29-1 and TRBJ2-7, with D tentatively TRBD1 (5 bases). Germline V gene sequence: CDR1 SQVTM, CDR2 ANQGSEA. This CDR3 contains 13 residues. Deletions cut 0 bases from V and 1 base from J, with 7 bases between. The CDR3: CSVEDRDSYEQYF. The CDR3 DNA follows: TGCAGCGTTGAAGACAGGGATTCCTACGAGCAGTACTTC.

As for this clone: A read error may account for a junction end that differs from germline. The J gene is TRBJ1-4, the V gene TRBV7-9, with D hard to call. CDR3 size: 14 residues. Germline CDR1 reads SEHNR; CDR2 reads FQNEAQ (reference sequence). The CDR3 region is CASSIARSGEKLFF. DNA for the CDR3: TGTGCCAGCAGCATAGCGAGGTCCGGTGAAAAACTGTTTTTT.

This chain connects TRBV4-3 to TRBJ1-2, with a tentative D call TRBD1 (6 bases). Trimming stripped 0 bases from V and 1 base from J, with 24 bases between. CDR1 is LGHNA, CDR2 YSLEER, per germline. This CDR3 has 20 residues. In DNA form, the CDR3 reads TGCGCCAGCAGCCAAGACGCTAACCCACAGGGACGGCGCCTTAACTATGGCTACACCTTC. Protein: CASSQDANPQGRRLNYGYTF.

The rearrangement joins TRBV6-5 to TRBJ2-2; TRBD1 agrees at 7 bases. Germline CDR1 is MNHEY and CDR2 is SVGAGI. This CDR3 spans 15 amino acids. J lost 3 bases, V lost 6 bases, and 7 bases had no gene match. CDR3 nucleotide sequence: TGTGCCAGCAGCTACGACAGGGAACACACCGGGGAGCTGTTTTTT. This encodes CASSYDREHTGELFF.

This chain links TRBV18 with TRBJ2-1, with D perhaps matching TRBD1 or TRBD2 (6 bases each). The CDR3 is 15 residues long. Between the trimmed V and J ends, which lost 5 bases and 2 bases, there was a span of 13 bases. Germline V lookup: CDR1 KGHSH, CDR2 LQKENI. CDR3 DNA sequence: TGTGCCAGCTCAGCACAGGGACTTACCTACAATGAGCAGTTCTTC. Residues: CASSAQGLTYNEQFF.

V usage is TRBV14 and J usage is TRBJ1-1; D gene unclear. Between the trimmed V and J ends, which lost 0 bases and 4 bases, there was a span of 3 bases. The CDR3 sequence is 12 residues long. Per the germline V gene, CDR1 is SGHDN and CDR2 is FVKESK. CDR3 protein: CASSQDRTEAFF. The CDR3 coding sequence is TGTGCCAGCAGCCAAGACCGCACTGAAGCTTTCTTT.

V and J are TRBV5-4 and TRBJ2-2, with 8 nucleotides matching TRBD2. Germline V gene sequence: CDR1 SGHNT, CDR2 YYREEE (reference sequence). The length of the CDR3 is 15 residues. The trim removed 4 bases at V and 1 base at J, leaving 3 bases unmatched. This CDR3 is CASSASGGNTGELFF. In DNA form, the CDR3 reads TGTGCCAGCAGCGCCAGCGGGGGGAACACCGGGGAGCTGTTTTTT.

CDR3 nucleotide sequence: TGTGCCAGCAGCCAACCCGGAGCCCATTGGAGGTATGGCTACACCTTC. It codes for CASSQPGAHWRYGYTF. This rearrangement joins TRBV3-1 (or the pseudogene TRBV3-2) to TRBJ1-2; D not resolved. The germline V gene has CDR1 LGHDT and CDR2 YNNKEL (reference sequence). The CDR3 loop spans 16 amino acids. Trimming cost V 2 bases and J 5 bases, with 18 bases left between them.

V and J are TRBV10-3 and TRBJ1-5; 9 positions agree with TRBD1. The CDR3 has 15 amino acids. CDR1 is ENHRY, CDR2 SYGVKD, per germline. Losses at the gene ends were 5 bases for V and 1 base for J; bases not matched to a gene: 3. CDR3 DNA: TGTGCCATCAGTCCCGGGACAGGGAGCAATCAGCCCCAGCATTTT. Translated, it gives CAISPGTGSNQPQHF.

This chain uses TRBV29-1 with TRBJ2-5; 10 bases agree with TRBD1. The CDR3 runs to 11 residues. V trimming: 6 bases; J trimming: 6 bases; junction bases outside the gene matches: 1. Germline CDR1 and CDR2: SQVTM and ANQGSEA. CDR3 loop: CSVDRGQTQYF. For the CDR3, the DNA is TGCAGCGTCGACAGGGGGCAGACCCAGTACTTC. The full variable domain, with the rest looked up from reference TRBV29-1 and TRBJ2-5, is SAVISQKPSRDICQRGTSLTIQCQVDSQVTMMFWYRQQPGQSLTLIATANQGSEATYESGFVIDKFPISRPNLTFSTLTVSNMSPEDSSIYLCSVDRGQTQYFGPGTRLLVL.

The gene calls are TRBV7-9 and TRBJ1-4, with 7 bases that match TRBD1. The CDR3 has 14 amino acids. Germline V lookup: CDR1 SEHNR, CDR2 FQNEAQ (reference sequence). J lost 5 bases, V lost 4 bases, and 4 bases had no gene match. The CDR3 sequence: CASSSGQRNEKLFF. The CDR3 DNA reads as TGTGCCAGCAGCTCGGGACAGAGGAATGAAAAACTGTTTTTT.

This chain connects TRBV12-3 or TRBV12-4 to TRBJ1-5; unclear D gene. This CDR3 region has 13 residues. V was clipped by 6 bases and J by 11 bases, with 17 bases between them. The CDR3 region is CASSRSQSGAQHF. In nucleotides, the CDR3 is TGTGCCAGCAGCCGTAGCCAGTCGGGAGCCCAGCATTTT.

Of note for this clone: At one end, the junction sequence differs from germline, possibly due to a read error. The same CDR3 is also encoded by other DNA sequences in this sample. The chain uses TRBV5-8 and TRBJ2-5, with D perhaps TRBD1 (6 bases). CDR1 is SGHTS and CDR2 is YDEGEE in the germline V gene. There are 16 residues in the CDR3. CDR3 residues: CASSLGAGRSVETQYF. In DNA form, the CDR3 reads TGTGCTAGCAGCTTGGGGGCGGGCAGATCAGTGGAGACCCAGTACTTC.

The genes are TRBV5-1 and TRBJ1-1; 7 bases are a match to TRBD1. CDR1 SGHRS and CDR2 YFSETQ come from the germline V gene. J was trimmed by 5 bases and V by 4 bases; bases with no gene match: 17. The CDR3 length is 17 residues. CDR3 DNA sequence: TGCGCCAGCAGCCAAATCGCAGGAAGACAGGGTGGAACTGAAGCTTTCTTT. It encodes CASSQIAGRQGGTEAFF.

The chain joins TRBV12-3 or TRBV12-4 to TRBJ1-2; TRBD1 aligns across 7 bases. The V and J ends lost 5 bases and 9 bases, in that order; junction bases with no gene match: 6. This CDR3 contains 12 residues. In nucleotides, the CDR3 is TGTGCCAGCAGTCTAGGGACAGACCGCTACACCTTC. Translated, it gives CASSLGTDRYTF.

J is TRBJ2-3 and V is TRBV11-2, with TRBD1 identical over 8 bases. Germline CDR1 and CDR2: SGHAT and FQNNGV. Trimming removed 5 bases from V and 6 bases from J; junction bases left unmatched: 10. This CDR3 contains 15 residues. CDR3 nucleotides: TGTGCCAGCAGCCCCGGGGCAGGGGGCGGTGATACGCAGTATTTT. It is translated as CASSPGAGGGDTQYF.

This clone was found once. The chain joins TRBV6-2 or TRBV6-3 to TRBJ1-1; 9 nucleotides line up with TRBD1. Germline V gene lookup returns CDR1 MNHEY and CDR2 SVGEGT. The ends lost 2 bases at V and 4 bases at J; junction bases unmatched: 5. This CDR3 has 15 residues. In DNA form, the CDR3 reads TGTGCCAGCAGTTACGCCGGGACAGGGCCCACTGAAGCTTTCTTT. Its translation: CASSYAGTGPTEAFF.

This chain connects TRBV23-1 to TRBJ1-1; tentative D call: TRBD1 (6 bases). TRBV23-1 is sorted into the ORF group, with uncertain function. The CDR3 is made up of 14 amino acids. The V end was cut by 0 bases, the J end by 1 base, with 6 bases between. Here the CDR3 reads CASSQSTGNTEAFF. CDR3 in DNA: TGCGCCAGCAGTCAATCGACAGGGAACACTGAAGCTTTCTTT.

CDR3 nucleotide sequence: TGCGCCAGCAGCACGGACAGGGGCTCTGGAAACACCATATATTTT. Amino acid sequence: CASSTDRGSGNTIYF. The genes are TRBV5-1 and TRBJ1-3, with TRBD1 matching over 9 bases. Germline V gene data show CDR1 as SGHRS and CDR2 as YFSETQ. This CDR3 comprises 15 residues. V was pared by 4 bases and J by 0 bases, with 2 bases of the junction left unmatched.

The chain links TRBV19 to TRBJ2-5, with D tentatively TRBD1 (6 bases). There are 14 residues in the CDR3. With 1 base removed from V and 3 bases from J, the gap between germline ends came to 9 bases. Germline loops: CDR1 LNHDA, CDR2 SQIVND (reference sequence). The CDR3 DNA is TGTGCCAGTAGTATAGGGACAGCGAAAGAGACCCAGTACTTC. As protein: CASSIGTAKETQYF.

The rearrangement uses TRBV5-6 and TRBJ1-4; D is unresolved. Germline-derived CDR1 and CDR2 are SGHDT and YYEEEE. V was trimmed by 0 bases and J by 6 bases, leaving 6 bases between them. The length of the CDR3 is 13 residues. The CDR3 here is CASSLVRDEKLFF. DNA of the CDR3: TGTGCCAGCAGCTTGGTCCGGGATGAAAAACTGTTTTTT.

V is TRBV7-2 and J is TRBJ1-2, with D unclear. The germline V and J ends were trimmed by 6 bases and 8 bases, with 25 bases remaining between them. This CDR3 is 16 amino acids long. Looked up from germline, CDR1 is SGHTA and CDR2 is FQGNSA. CDR3 sequence (DNA): TGTGCCAGCAGGCTTACCCCCCGTGGGCAGGTAGGCGGCTACACCTTC. Its protein is CASRLTPRGQVGGYTF. Full variable domain (missing parts from reference TRBV7-2 and TRBJ1-2): GAGVSQSPSNKVTEKGKDVELRCDPISGHTALYWYRQSLGQGLEFLIYFQGNSAPDKSGLPSDRFSAERTGGSVSTLTIQRTQQEDSAVYLCASRLTPRGQVGGYTFGSGTRLTVV.

The V gene is TRBV7-2, the J gene TRBJ2-1, with D unresolved. The CDR3 has 12 amino acids. Deletions cut 3 bases from V and 4 bases from J, with 4 bases between. The V gene's germline CDR1 is SGHTA and CDR2 FQGNSA. The CDR3 region is CASSFYYNEQFF. As DNA, the CDR3 is TGTGCCAGCAGCTTCTATTACAATGAGCAGTTCTTC. Looking up the rest from reference TRBV7-2 and TRBJ2-1 gives the full variable domain: GAGVSQSPSNKVTEKGKDVELRCDPISGHTALYWYRQSLGQGLEFLIYFQGNSAPDKSGLPSDRFSAERTGGSVSTLTIQRTQQEDSAVYLCASSFYYNEQFFGPGTRLTVL.

The rearrangement links TRBV19 to TRBJ1-4, with D perhaps TRBD1 (5 bases). This CDR3 has 15 amino acids. Trimming left V 5 bases short and J 5 bases short, with 15 bases between. Germline-derived CDR1 and CDR2 are LNHDA and SQIVND (reference sequence). The CDR3 protein is CASSRAGNDNEKLFF. The CDR3 DNA reads TGTGCCAGTAGTCGAGCAGGGAATGACAATGAAAAACTGTTTTTT.

The chain is built from TRBV11-2 and TRBJ2-3, with 11 positions matching TRBD2. The V gene end was trimmed by 6 bases and the J gene end by 3 bases; junction bases not matched to a gene: 11. Germline loops: CDR1 SGHAT, CDR2 FQNNGV. The CDR3 runs to 17 residues. The CDR3: CASSPTLLAGVTDTQYF. The CDR3 region has the DNA TGTGCCAGCAGTCCTACACTACTAGCGGGAGTGACAGATACGCAGTATTTT.

The chain uses TRBV29-1 and TRBJ2-7, with TRBD2 matching 8 bases. The CDR3 covers 12 residues. CDR1 and CDR2 (germline): SQVTM, ANQGSEA. Losses at the gene ends were 7 bases for V and 4 bases for J; bases not matched to a gene: 6. The CDR3 loop is CSAGGGEYEQYF. CDR3 DNA: TGCAGCGCCGGGGGGGGCGAATACGAGCAGTACTTC.